The 22 T cell receptor beta chains below all came from one sample that was sequenced in a study of beta chain features in type 1 diabetes. The isolated RNA, all of it, was reverse transcribed, so expressed TCRB transcripts were what got sequenced. Libraries were prepared by immunoSEQ multiplex PCR; TCRdb keeps only in-frame clonotypes and omits some of them. The table lists some 270,000 clones, about 11% of them singletons. No cognate antigen is known for these TCRs. Points from the study as a whole: People with Type 1 diabetes carried modestly yet significantly shorter TCRB CDR3s in all four CD4+ subsets.

Sequenced: naive CD4+ T cells from blood. The receptors here all came from a man in his thirties or forties with type 1 diabetes.

A few counts support this clone. The rearrangement joins TRBV10-3 to TRBJ2-7; D not resolved. This CDR3 contains 15 residues. Germline values: CDR1 ENHRY, CDR2 SYGVKD. Trimming cost V 5 bases and J 3 bases, with 17 bases left between them. The CDR3 DNA follows: TGTGCCATCAGTACCTCAGGCAGCCCTCTCTACGAGCAGTACTTC. Amino acids: CAISTSGSPLYEQYF.

The chain links TRBV7-3 to TRBJ2-3; 7 positions match TRBD1. CDR3 size: 13 residues. Trimming cost V 5 bases and J 4 bases; bases outside gene matches: 3. Germline-derived CDR1 and CDR2 are SGHTA and FQGTGA. The CDR3 sequence is CASSPGQADTQYF. Written as DNA, the CDR3 is TGTGCCAGCAGCCCCGGACAGGCAGATACGCAGTATTTT.

This clone was detected a few times. The CDR3 region is CASSDRAREETQYF. CDR3 DNA: TGTGCCAGCAGCGACAGGGCTAGGGAAGAGACCCAGTACTTC. The genes are TRBV7-9 and TRBJ2-5; 7 bases agree with TRBD1. The germline V gene has CDR1 SEHNR and CDR2 FQNEAQ (reference sequence). The CDR3 runs 14 residues. The junction had 6 bases not matched to a gene; V was cut back by 5 bases and J by 3 bases.

The V and J genes are TRBV29-1 and TRBJ2-3, with D possibly matching TRBD1 (6 bases). Trimming shortened V by 7 bases and J by 3 bases, and 17 bases separated the two germline ends. Looked up from germline, CDR1 is SQVTM and CDR2 is ANQGSEA. The CDR3 is 14 residues long. CDR3 sequence reads: CSGLRGPQTDTQYF. The DNA of the CDR3 is TGCAGCGGTCTCAGGGGCCCGCAAACAGATACGCAGTATTTT.

This clone showed up just a few times. This sequence joins TRBV6-5 and TRBJ2-1; D gene ambiguous. V was pared by 6 bases and J by 5 bases, with 5 bases between. There are 11 residues in the CDR3. Germline CDR1 MNHEY, CDR2 SVGAGI. CDR3 sequence (DNA): TGTGCCAGCAGCCAGAACAATGAGCAGTTCTTC. It encodes CASSQNNEQFF.

This rearrangement joins TRBV28 to TRBJ2-7; D is perhaps TRBD2 (5 bases). This CDR3 is 15 amino acids long. Germline V CDR1 and CDR2: MDHEN, SYDVKM. The V end lost 6 bases, the J end lost 1 base, and 16 bases lay between the germline ends. CDR3 region: CASSPLGPGSYEQYF. In DNA form, the CDR3 reads TGTGCCAGCAGCCCCCTAGGCCCGGGATCCTACGAGCAGTACTTC. The full variable domain, its missing parts supplied by reference TRBV28 and TRBJ2-7, is DVKVTQSSRYLVKRTGEKVFLECVQDMDHENMFWYRQDPGLGLRLIYFSYDVKMKEKGDIPEGYSVSREKKERFSLILESASTNQTSMYLCASSPLGPGSYEQYFGPGTRLTVT.

V gene TRBV7-3 combines with J gene TRBJ1-5, with D possibly matching TRBD1 (6 bases). V lost 5 bases to trimming and J lost 6 bases, with 11 bases between them. The CDR3 is made up of 13 amino acids. Germline CDR1 reads SGHTA; CDR2 reads FQGTGA. CDR3 sequence: CASSPQGGQPQHF. The DNA of the CDR3 is TGTGCCAGCAGCCCACAGGGCGGTCAGCCCCAGCATTTT.

This clone was found a few times. The gene calls are TRBV19 and TRBJ1-1; 8 bases are a match to TRBD1. V dropped 6 bases and J dropped 7; count of bases not matched to a gene: 7. Germline lookup yields CDR1 LNHDA and CDR2 SQIVND (reference sequence). This CDR3 has 13 residues. The CDR3 here is CASRDREGGEAFF. The CDR3 coding sequence is TGTGCCAGTAGGGACAGGGAAGGGGGTGAAGCTTTCTTT.

This clone showed up just a few times. This sequence joins TRBV9 and TRBJ1-6; D ambiguous. V lost 0 bases and J lost 11, with 9 bases in between. Germline V gene sequence: CDR1 SGDLS, CDR2 YYNGEE. CDR3 length: 13 amino acids. This chain's CDR3 is CASSVDMFPPLHF. The CDR3 nucleotides read TGTGCCAGCAGCGTAGACATGTTTCCACCCCTCCACTTT.

This chain uses TRBV5-1 with TRBJ2-2, with TRBD1 matching over 10 bases. There are 15 residues in the CDR3. Germline CDR1 SGHRS, CDR2 YFSETQ. Trimming took 2 bases from V and 6 from J; bases not matched to a gene: 4. This CDR3 is CASSFTGTGAGELFF. DNA for the CDR3: TGCGCCAGCAGCTTCACCGGGACAGGGGCCGGGGAGCTGTTTTTT.

This clone has just a few counts. J is TRBJ2-2 and V is TRBV7-3, with TRBD1 matching over 8 bases. This CDR3 is built from 16 residues. The germline gives CDR1 SGHTA, CDR2 FQGTGA. The ends lost 2 bases at V and 1 base at J; junction bases unmatched: 3. CDR3 region: CASSLLGTGNTGELFF. CDR3 DNA: TGTGCCAGCAGCTTACTCGGGACAGGGAACACCGGGGAGCTGTTTTTT.

The V call is TRBV2, the J call TRBJ2-5, with a weak D call TRBD1 (7 bases). This CDR3 is built from 15 residues. Germline CDR1 and CDR2: SNHLY and FYNNEI. V lost 5 bases, J lost 5 bases, and 18 bases lay in between. CDR3 nucleotides: TGTGCCAGCAGTCCAACGACAGGGAGGTGGGAGACCCAGTACTTC. Translation gives CASSPTTGRWETQYF.

The chain carries TRBV7-2 and TRBJ1-5, with a tentative D call TRBD1 (5 bases). The CDR3 has 13 amino acids. Germline CDR1 SGHTA, CDR2 FQGNSA. V was cut by 8 bases and J by 6 bases, with 14 bases left in between. CDR3 amino acids: CASGQGFFQPQHF. The DNA for the CDR3 is TGTGCCAGCGGGCAGGGCTTTTTTCAGCCCCAGCATTTT.

This clone was observed a handful of times. The rearrangement links TRBV9 to TRBJ1-4, with 9 bases fitting TRBD1. This CDR3 region has 15 residues. After removal of 4 bases from V and 6 bases from J, the junction contained 7 bases not matched to a gene. From germline, CDR1 is SGDLS and CDR2 YYNGEE. DNA of the CDR3: TGTGCCAGCAGCCAGCGGGGACAGGGTGATGAAAAACTGTTTTTT. Translation gives CASSQRGQGDEKLFF.

This rearrangement joins TRBV5-4 to TRBJ2-1; tentatively, D is TRBD1 (6 bases). Trimming removed 3 bases at V and 1 base at J, with 17 bases between. Germline-derived CDR1 and CDR2 are SGHNT and YYREEE (reference sequence). CDR3 length: 17 residues. DNA for the CDR3: TGTGCCAGCAGCTCCGGGACATCAGAGATTTCCTACAATGAGCAGTTCTTC. Its protein is CASSSGTSEISYNEQFF. The whole variable domain, filled in from reference TRBV5-4 and TRBJ2-1, reads ETGVTQSPTHLIKTRGQQVTLRCSSQSGHNTVSWYQQALGQGPQFIFQYYREEENGRGNFPPRFSGLQFPNYSSELNVNALELDDSALYLCASSSGTSEISYNEQFFGPGTRLTVL.

J is TRBJ1-5 and V is TRBV4-2; D is unclear. The CDR3 runs to 12 residues. Trimming left V 6 bases short and J 5 bases short, with 8 bases between. From germline, CDR1 is LGHNA and CDR2 YNFKEQ. The CDR3 bases are TGTGCCAGCAGTGAGGGAGATCAGCCCCAGCATTTT. Protein sequence: CASSEGDQPQHF.

V is TRBV29-1 and J is TRBJ2-7, with TRBD1 matching over 12 bases. Germline loops: CDR1 SQVTM, CDR2 ANQGSEA. Trimming removed 7 bases from V and 7 bases from J; junction bases left unmatched: 11. This CDR3 is 14 amino acids long. CDR3 residues: CSAESGTGGKEQYF. The CDR3 region has the DNA TGCAGCGCTGAGTCCGGGACAGGGGGCAAGGAGCAGTACTTC.

This clone was seen a handful of times. The V and J genes are TRBV11-2 and TRBJ2-4, with D maybe TRBD1 (5 bases). V was cut by 4 bases and J by 9 bases, with 10 bases left in between. The CDR3 runs to 12 residues. Germline V gives CDR1 SGHAT, CDR2 FQNNGV. The CDR3, as DNA: TGTGCCAGCAGCTCACAGGTGCCCATTCAGTACTTC. Translated: CASSSQVPIQYF.

The chain employs TRBV5-4 and TRBJ2-1; TRBD1 agrees at 7 bases. Germline CDR1 SGHNT, CDR2 YYREEE (reference sequence). The CDR3 sequence is 15 residues long. Unmatched junction bases numbered 8, after V lost 6 bases and J lost 2 bases. The CDR3 sequence: CASMDRQYPYNEQFF. CDR3 DNA: TGTGCCAGCATGGACAGGCAGTACCCCTACAATGAGCAGTTCTTC.

This clone was detected only a few times. The rearrangement links TRBV5-4 to TRBJ2-7; no definite D call. The CDR3 is 13 residues long. Deletions cut 0 bases from V and 4 bases from J, with 8 bases between. The germline CDR1 and CDR2 sequences are SGHNT and YYREEE (reference sequence). CDR3 protein: CASSLGLNYEQYF. The CDR3, as DNA: TGTGCCAGCAGCTTGGGACTCAATTACGAGCAGTACTTC.

The chain uses TRBV19 and TRBJ2-2, with 7 positions matching TRBD1. This CDR3 has 14 amino acids. V lost 6 bases, J lost 1 base, and 2 bases stayed unmatched. Germline V lookup: CDR1 LNHDA, CDR2 SQIVND (reference sequence). CDR3 bases: TGTGCCAGTAGCGGGGACAGGAACACCGGGGAGCTGTTTTTT. It specifies CASSGDRNTGELFF. The entire variable domain, with the rest obtained from reference TRBV19 and TRBJ2-2, is as follows: DGGITQSPKYLFRKEGQNVTLSCEQNLNHDAMYWYRQDPGQGLRLIYYSQIVNDFQKGDIAEGYSVSREKKESFPLTVTSAQKNPTAFYLCASSGDRNTGELFFGEGSRLTVL.

Note on this clone: A read error may account for a junction end that differs from germline. The chain carries TRBV5-1 and TRBJ2-5; unclear D gene. Germline V gene lookup returns CDR1 SGHRS and CDR2 YFSETQ. This CDR3 has 13 residues. The CDR3: CASSLGVGESQYF. The CDR3 DNA sequence: TGCGCCAGCAGCTTGGGGGTTGGAGAGTCCCAGTACTTC.